This T cell receptor (beta chain) originates from a study of blood T cell repertoires in COVID-19. Study summary: The United States, Italy and Spain provided the acute and convalescent COVID-19 samples. PBMCs, B-cell-depleted T cells, or T cells were the source of the cDNA or gDNA that made up the material.

Authors' methods: Estimation of nucleated cell counts relied on the amplification of reference gene primers. The repertoire was sequenced with immunoSEQ multiplex PCR; TCRdb's copy has only in-frame clones and lacks some. The DNA gave D and trimming, while V, J and clone size come from that table. The sample has just under 300,000 clones, approximately 86% seen once; the top ten hold around 1.4%. CDR3 length: 16 amino acids. Per germline, CDR1 SNHLY and CDR2 FYNNEI. V lost 7 bases and J lost 9; bases outside the gene matches: 19. This TCR was sampled from a man in his sixties or seventies with acute or convalescent COVID-19. The sample consisted of peripheral blood. The V gene is TRBV2, the J gene TRBJ2-7; TRBD1 matches at 9 bases. The chain's CDR3 is CASTLNAGTGTPLQYF. CDR3 bases: TGTGCCAGCACCCTAAACGCCGGGACAGGGACCCCTCTGCAGTACTTC.